The entry below describes one T cell receptor beta chain. Its antigen is still unknown. The data derive from a study of T cell repertoires in cytomegalovirus infection. Study at large: Matching HLA type and CMV infection were both indicated by public TCR beta signatures. General study points: CMV-specific TCR beta clonotypes restricted by HLA-C were the ones dominating the ex vivo response.

From the reads, TCRdb called clonotypes with MiXCR, one entry per CDR3 protein. This sample carries around 450,000 distinct CDR3 sequences, roughly 30% of them seen once, and the ten largest clones take roughly an eighth. This TCR derives from a human donor in good health (CMV status not recorded). Some clones in this sample may be carry-over from other donors' samples. Input material: PBMCs.

CDR3 in amino acids: CASSPNSTDTQYF. The CDR3 coding sequence is TGTGCCAGCTCACCAAATTCAACAGATACGCAGTATTTT. The rearrangement joins TRBV18 to TRBJ2-3; unclear D gene. The CDR3 spans 13 residues. Trimming shortened V by 2 bases and J by 3 bases, and 6 bases separated the two germline ends. Germline V CDR1 and CDR2: KGHSH, LQKENI.